These T cell receptor beta chains were read from a single sample in a study of T cell responses to AZD1222 COVID-19 vaccine. The repertoire was sequenced with immunoSEQ multiplex PCR; TCRdb's copy has only in-frame clones and lacks some. The sample holds 150,000 to 200,000 clones, around 90% seen once. The sequencing used peripheral blood, collected 28 days after the second AZD1222 dose. These receptor sequences come from an adult who received the AZD1222 COVID-19 vaccine. CDR3s include the opening cysteine and the closing phenylalanine or tryptophan. Expanded clones get a size class; other rows say once, few or many, or leave the size out.

v_gene: TRBV10-3
abundance: .
j_gene: TRBJ1-1
CDR3aa: CAISEFSEAFF

v_gene: TRBV9
abundance: .
j_gene: TRBJ2-6
CDR3aa: CASSGLYSGANVLTF

v_gene: TRBV5-1
abundance: .
j_gene: TRBJ2-7
CDR3aa: CASSLWSEGDYEQYF

v_gene: TRBV10-3
abundance: .
j_gene: TRBJ1-6
CDR3aa: CAISDLVGGEDSPLHF

v_gene: TRBV3-1/TRBV3-2
abundance: .
j_gene: TRBJ1-5
CDR3aa: CASSSRTGDQPQHF

v_gene: TRBV15
abundance: .
j_gene: TRBJ2-2
CDR3aa: CATSKADRNTGELFF

v_gene: TRBV5-4
abundance: .
j_gene: TRBJ2-7
CDR3aa: CASSLPGTGAAYEQYF

v_gene: TRBV19
abundance: .
j_gene: TRBJ2-2
CDR3aa: CASRRGGLAESGELFF

v_gene: TRBV27
abundance: once
j_gene: TRBJ2-1
CDR3aa: CASSGTGGSYNEQFF

v_gene: TRBV14
abundance: once
j_gene: TRBJ2-1
CDR3aa: CASSQAGAGRAQFF

v_gene: TRBV13
abundance: .
j_gene: TRBJ1-4
CDR3aa: CASSFKGSGEKLFF